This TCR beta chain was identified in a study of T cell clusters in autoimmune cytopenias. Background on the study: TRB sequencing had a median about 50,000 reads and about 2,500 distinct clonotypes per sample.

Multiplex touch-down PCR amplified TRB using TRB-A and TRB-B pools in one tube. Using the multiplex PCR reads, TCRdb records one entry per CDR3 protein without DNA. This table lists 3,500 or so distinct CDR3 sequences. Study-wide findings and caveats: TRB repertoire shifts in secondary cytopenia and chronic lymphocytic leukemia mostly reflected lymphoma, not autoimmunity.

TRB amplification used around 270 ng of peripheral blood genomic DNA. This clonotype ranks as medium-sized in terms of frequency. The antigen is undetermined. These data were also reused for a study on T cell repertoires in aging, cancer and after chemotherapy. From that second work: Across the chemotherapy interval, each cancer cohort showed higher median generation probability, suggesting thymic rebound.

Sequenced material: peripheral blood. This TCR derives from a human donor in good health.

CDR3 in amino acids: CATKRAGGHEQYF. The chain couples TRBV6-2 or TRBV6-3 to TRBJ2-7; TCRdb selects TRBD1, and the lack of DNA leaves this call unchecked. The CDR3 contains 13 residues. Germline loops: CDR1 MNHEY, CDR2 SVGEGT.